This paragraph covers one TCR beta chain sequence. The antigen remains unidentified. This record comes from a study of PD-L1 blockade in urothelial cancer. Study-wide results and limits: Below-median blood TCR clonality before treatment forecast better survival.

Some clones are missing from TCRdb's copy, which holds only in-frame ones; the method was immunoSEQ multiplex PCR. The sample has under 40,000 clones; roughly 87% are singletons. The starting material was PBMCs, obtained around atezolizumab (anti-PD-L1) treatment. The TCR was taken from an older man with urothelial cancer.

The CDR3 protein is CSVDLLGRDSPLHF. The CDR3 bases are TGCAGCGTCGACTTACTCGGCAGGGATTCACCCCTCCACTTT. The chain joins TRBV29-1 to TRBJ1-6; weak D call: TRBD1 (5 bases). This CDR3 region has 14 residues. The V gene's germline CDR1 is SQVTM and CDR2 ANQGSEA. V was shortened by 6 bases and J by 8 bases, with 17 bases between the two germline ends.